This T cell receptor (beta chain) was sequenced during a study of cytomegalovirus exposure and HLA in healthy donors. This CDR3 comprises 16 residues. V lost 4 bases, J lost 0 bases, and 5 bases stayed unmatched. Germline V gene data show CDR1 as ENHRY and CDR2 as SYGVKD. The PCR was carried out with 60 Vbeta primers and 13 Jbeta primers. Only in-frame clones appear in the TCRdb table, and some are missing; sequencing was by immunoSEQ multiplex PCR. The table has about 180,000 clones, around 77% seen once. The chain employs TRBV10-3 and TRBJ2-2, with 7 positions matching TRBD1. This sequence was found in a man in his sixties in good health and CMV-seronegative. Sample: PBMCs. DNA for the CDR3: TGTGCCATCAGTGTAAGACAGGGATCGAACACCGGGGAGCTGTTTTTT. As protein: CAISVRQGSNTGELFF.